These 20 T cell receptor beta chains were all obtained from the same sample, sequenced in a study of naive and memory T cell subsets. These TCRs' antigens remain unknown. The beta constant-region primer was an equimolar mix of two oligonucleotides covering TRBC1 and TRBC2. Ligated cDNA was amplified by four rounds of PCR with nested alpha and beta constant-region primers and SP2. TCRdb recomputed calls from the UMI-ligation and nested PCR reads with MiXCR, one row per CDR3 protein. The data show 130,000 to 150,000 distinct CDR3 sequences, with 22% seen just once and around 0.097% held by the top ten. Study-level results: A few larger clonotypes appeared in naive repertoires, especially CD8, possibly memory cells re-expressing CD45RA.

The sequencing sample was made of naive CD4+ T cells from blood. Receptor source: a human donor in good health.

This sequence joins TRBV5-4 and TRBJ1-6; perhaps TRBD1 as D (6 bases). From germline, CDR1 is SGHNT and CDR2 YYREEE (reference sequence). The CDR3 contains 16 residues. V was clipped by 0 bases and J by 14 bases, with 21 bases between them. The CDR3 is CASSLGQASGLGALHF. Here the CDR3 DNA reads TGTGCCAGCAGCTTGGGACAGGCAAGCGGGCTGGGGGCCCTCCACTTT. Using reference TRBV5-4 and TRBJ1-6 for the parts outside the CDR3, the full variable domain is ETGVTQSPTHLIKTRGQQVTLRCSSQSGHNTVSWYQQALGQGPQFIFQYYREEENGRGNFPPRFSGLQFPNYSSELNVNALELDDSALYLCASSLGQASGLGALHFGNGTRLTVT.

This clonotype was seen more than once but under ten times. V and J are TRBV5-1 and TRBJ2-5; 11 bases match TRBD1. The V and J ends lost 4 bases and 4 bases, in that order; junction bases with no gene match: 9. Germline CDR1 and CDR2: SGHRS and YFSETQ. The CDR3 is 16 residues long. As DNA, the CDR3 is TGCGCCAGCAGCGTGTCCGGGACAGGGGGTCGAGAGACCCAGTACTTC. Amino acids: CASSVSGTGGRETQYF.

The chain has TRBV10-3 and TRBJ1-1; D gene unclear. This CDR3 has 15 amino acids. CDR1 and CDR2 (germline): ENHRY, SYGVKD. Trimming removed 0 bases at V and 0 bases at J, with 8 bases between. CDR3 region: CAISESQLMNTEAFF. CDR3 DNA: TGTGCCATCAGTGAGTCCCAGTTAATGAACACTGAAGCTTTCTTT.

As to this clonotype: One junction end disagrees with the germline gene, perhaps due to a read error. The V call is TRBV6-6, the J call TRBJ1-5; no definite D call. The CDR3 is 14 amino acids. CDR1 and CDR2 from the germline V gene are MNHNY and SVGAGI (reference sequence). CDR3 region: CAGRNGESNQHQHF. The DNA of the CDR3 is TGTGCCGGACGCAACGGGGAAAGCAATCAGCACCAGCATTTT.

The CDR3, as DNA: TGTGCCAGCAGCTTTAAGGGGGATACGCAGTATTTT. Protein: CASSFKGDTQYF. This chain connects TRBV7-3 to TRBJ2-3, with a possible D match to TRBD1 (5 bases). Looked up from germline, CDR1 is SGHTA and CDR2 is FQGTGA. Between the trimmed V and J ends, which lost 3 bases and 6 bases, there was a span of 7 bases. There are 12 residues in the CDR3.

The table lists this clonotype with a few counts. The V call is TRBV20-1, the J call TRBJ1-3, with 7 positions matching TRBD1. CDR3 size: 16 residues. The ends lost 3 bases at V and 0 bases at J; junction bases unmatched: 8. Germline V gene lookup returns CDR1 DFQATT and CDR2 SNEGSKA (reference sequence). The CDR3 is CSARLPGQSSGNTIYF. The CDR3 DNA reads TGCAGTGCTAGGTTACCGGGACAGAGCTCTGGAAACACCATATATTTT.

This clonotype was counted a few times. This rearrangement joins TRBV6-1 to TRBJ1-5; a weak D match, TRBD1 (6 bases). Per germline, CDR1 MNHNS and CDR2 SASEGT. V shed 6 bases and J shed 15 bases, with 21 bases lying between them. This CDR3 has 13 residues. The CDR3 here is CASRRQSGVWGHF. DNA of the CDR3: TGTGCCAGCAGGAGACAGTCAGGGGTGTGGGGGCATTTT.

The chain's CDR3 is CASSEAGYSRGRRTDTQYF. The CDR3 DNA reads TGTGCCAGCAGTGAAGCGGGATACTCGAGGGGGCGAAGGACAGATACGCAGTATTTT. The V call is TRBV2, the J call TRBJ2-3; 7 bases are shared with TRBD1. This CDR3 comprises 19 residues. CDR1 SNHLY and CDR2 FYNNEI come from the germline V gene. Trimming at V came to 0 bases and at J to 3 bases, leaving 15 bases not matched to a gene.

This clonotype was observed a handful of times. The J gene is TRBJ2-1, the V gene TRBV20-1; the D gene is possibly TRBD1 (6 bases). Germline V lookup: CDR1 DFQATT, CDR2 SNEGSKA (reference sequence). The length of the CDR3 is 14 residues. The V end lost 6 bases, the J end lost 4 bases, and 16 bases lay between the germline ends. CDR3 amino acids: CSATGTPGYNEQFF. The CDR3 nucleotides read TGCAGTGCCACCGGGACACCCGGTTACAATGAGCAGTTCTTC.

This clonotype was found many times. The J gene is TRBJ1-6, the V gene TRBV27; no firm D call. Germline V gives CDR1 MNHEY, CDR2 SMNVEV (reference sequence). CDR3 length: 16 amino acids. Trimming shortened V by 3 bases and J by 4 bases, and 13 bases separated the two germline ends. CDR3 bases: TGTGCCAGCAGTTTCACCCGACATCCTTATAATTCACCCCTCCACTTT. Translation: CASSFTRHPYNSPLHF.

At least ten counts were recorded for this clonotype. The V gene is TRBV14, the J gene TRBJ2-7, with TRBD1 as a possible D gene (5 bases). The CDR3 is 14 amino acids. Between the trimmed V and J ends, which lost 4 bases and 3 bases, there was a span of 13 bases. Germline assignment: CDR1 SGHDN and CDR2 FVKESK. In nucleotides, the CDR3 is TGTGCCAGCAGCCCCAATAGGACAAGCTACGAGCAGTACTTC. Residues: CASSPNRTSYEQYF.

DNA of the CDR3: TGCAGCGTTGAAGCCGGGCTTTGGGAGTTCTTC. It yields the protein CSVEAGLWEFF. The V call is TRBV29-1, the J call TRBJ2-1; D gene uncertain. V was trimmed by 1 base and J by 14 bases, leaving 12 bases between them. The CDR3 contains 11 residues. Germline V gene lookup returns CDR1 SQVTM and CDR2 ANQGSEA.

The V gene is TRBV7-2, the J gene TRBJ2-7, with 7 bases aligning to TRBD1. Germline CDR1 SGHTA, CDR2 FQGNSA. The CDR3 contains 14 residues. Trimming cost V 5 bases and J 2 bases; bases outside gene matches: 6. CDR3 coding DNA: TGTGCCAGCAGCCTAACAGGGGACACCTACGAGCAGTACTTC. Translated, it gives CASSLTGDTYEQYF.

In this sample, this clonotype turned up a few times. J is TRBJ1-5 and V is TRBV4-1; 8 nucleotides match TRBD1. Germline V lookup: CDR1 MGHRA, CDR2 YSYEKL. After removal of 1 base from V and 3 bases from J, the junction contained 5 bases not matched to a gene. The CDR3 has 16 residues. CDR3 residues: CASSQADRGYNQPQHF. The CDR3 region has the DNA TGCGCCAGCAGCCAAGCTGACAGGGGATACAATCAGCCCCAGCATTTT.

This sequence joins TRBV12-3 or TRBV12-4 and TRBJ1-1; no definite D call. The CDR3 spans 14 residues. V shed 8 bases and J shed 5 bases, with 18 bases lying between them. This chain's CDR3 is CASRGRGLRTEAFF. CDR3 sequence (DNA): TGTGCCAGCCGAGGGCGGGGTCTTAGAACTGAAGCTTTCTTT.

This clonotype was detected a few times. The gene calls are TRBV6-5 and TRBJ2-1; the D is unclear. V was trimmed by 2 bases and J by 0 bases, leaving 8 bases between them. This CDR3 is 15 amino acids long. Germline V CDR1 and CDR2: MNHEY, SVGAGI. This CDR3 is CASSYVDSSYNEQFF. The CDR3 DNA sequence: TGTGCCAGCAGTTACGTGGATAGCTCCTACAATGAGCAGTTCTTC.

This clonotype was observed a handful of times. The CDR3: CSVVQGSPLYGYTF. In DNA form, the CDR3 reads TGCAGCGTTGTGCAGGGTTCCCCCCTTTATGGCTACACCTTC. The V and J genes are TRBV29-1 and TRBJ1-2; weak D call: TRBD1 (5 bases). Germline loops: CDR1 SQVTM, CDR2 ANQGSEA. This CDR3 is 14 amino acids long. The V end lost 4 bases, the J end lost 5 bases, and 17 bases lay between the germline ends.

The chain recombines TRBV20-1 with TRBJ1-5; tentative D call: TRBD1 (6 bases). Germline CDR1 is DFQATT and CDR2 is SNEGSKA (reference sequence). With 2 bases removed from V and 0 bases from J, the gap between germline ends came to 14 bases. This CDR3 spans 16 amino acids. The CDR3 loop reads CSARKSGGYSNQPQHF. DNA for the CDR3: TGCAGTGCTAGAAAGAGTGGGGGCTATAGCAATCAGCCCCAGCATTTT.

This sequence joins TRBV29-1 and TRBJ1-5; maybe TRBD1 (5 bases). Trimming took off 5 bases at V and 0 bases at J, with 8 bases between the two ends. The CDR3 totals 13 residues. Germline V gene lookup returns CDR1 SQVTM and CDR2 ANQGSEA. CDR3 nucleotide sequence: TGCAGCGTTCAGAGGGGTAGCAATCAGCCCCAGCATTTT. Translated: CSVQRGSNQPQHF.

The CDR3 region is CASSILATNNEQFF. The CDR3 DNA reads as TGTGCCAGCAGTATCCTAGCGACCAACAATGAGCAGTTCTTC. The V gene is TRBV6-4, the J gene TRBJ2-1; D possibly corresponds to TRBD2 (6 bases). The CDR3 extends over 14 amino acids. The V end was cut by 5 bases, the J end by 5 bases, with 13 bases between. CDR1 and CDR2 (germline): MRHNA, SNTAGT.